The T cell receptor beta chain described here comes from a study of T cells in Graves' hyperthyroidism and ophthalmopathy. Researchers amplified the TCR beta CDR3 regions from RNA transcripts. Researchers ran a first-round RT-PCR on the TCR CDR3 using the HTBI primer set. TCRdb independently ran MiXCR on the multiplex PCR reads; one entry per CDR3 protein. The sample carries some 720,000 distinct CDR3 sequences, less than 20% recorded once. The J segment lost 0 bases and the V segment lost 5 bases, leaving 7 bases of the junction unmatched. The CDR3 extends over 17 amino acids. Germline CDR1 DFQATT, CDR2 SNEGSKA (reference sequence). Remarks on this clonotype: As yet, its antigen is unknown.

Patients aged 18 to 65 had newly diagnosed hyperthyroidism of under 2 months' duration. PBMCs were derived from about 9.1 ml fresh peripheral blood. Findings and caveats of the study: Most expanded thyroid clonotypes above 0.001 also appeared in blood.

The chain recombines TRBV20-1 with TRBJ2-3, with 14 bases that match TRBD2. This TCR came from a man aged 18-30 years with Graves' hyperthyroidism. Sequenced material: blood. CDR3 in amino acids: CSAPSGLAGVSTDTQYF. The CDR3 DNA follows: TGCAGTGCTCCCTCGGGACTAGCGGGAGTAAGCACAGATACGCAGTATTTT.